This TCR delta chain was recovered during a study of gamma-delta chains in newborns, infants, children. Study summary: Innate gammadelta T cells reportedly expand polyclonally right after birth, driven by microbial exposure, per the title.

TCRdb fed the reads into CATT to redo clone calling. The repertoire includes fewer than 5,000 delta-chain clones, roughly 15% of them detected once, and about 8% sits in the top ten. By share, this clone counts as large. Other DNA sequences from this sample encode an identical CDR3 as well. Germline V gene data show CDR1 as GEAIGNYY and CDR2 as EKD. Trimming stripped 4 bases from V and 0 bases from J, with 29 bases between. The CDR3 is made up of 20 amino acids. The clonotype originates from a child who was a newborn, infant or young child, either healthy, febrile or measles-vaccinated (not recorded which). The sample consisted of blood. The chain carries TRDV2 and TRDJ1, with a possible D match to TRDD2 (9 bases). CDR3 sequence (DNA): TGTGCCTGTGAGGGCCTTCCTACCGTACTGGGGGCCACGAACACCGATAAACTCATCTTT. Protein product: CACEGLPTVLGATNTDKLIF.